Below are 5 T cell receptor beta chains sequenced from a single sample in a study of blood T cell repertoires in COVID-19 (dated by TCRdb to about 2020). Library creation used the immunoSEQ multiplex PCR assay. What TCRdb holds here is the immuneACCESS table cut down to in-frame rearrangements. Part of the clones is not present; checked against another copy, under half of the missing clones reflect an unresolved V gene, and the others are unexplained. The sample includes about 480,000 clones, with over 75% observed a single time. Clones ranked in the top ten supply 1.8% of the sample. The sequencing input was PBMCs or T cells enriched from blood (not recorded which). These receptors were obtained from a woman in her thirties or forties who had recovered from COVID-19.

V usage is TRBV4-3 and J usage is TRBJ2-1; 16 positions match TRBD2. The CDR3 length is 19 residues. The ends lost 4 bases at V and 2 bases at J; junction bases unmatched: 8. Germline V gene lookup returns CDR1 LGHNA and CDR2 YSLEER. The DNA of the CDR3 is TGCGCCAGCAGCCGAACCGGGACTAGCGGGAGGGCTACCTACAATGAGCAGTTCTTC. This sequence encodes CASSRTGTSGRATYNEQFF.

This rearrangement joins TRBV13 to TRBJ2-7; D possibly corresponds to TRBD2 (5 bases). The V end was cut by 0 bases, the J end by 3 bases, with 12 bases between. The length of the CDR3 is 15 residues. CDR1 PRHDT and CDR2 FYEKMQ come from the germline V gene (reference sequence). The CDR3 DNA reads as TGTGCCAGCAGCTTAGGCGGGGTGGGAATCTACGAGCAGTACTTC. It yields the protein CASSLGGVGIYEQYF.

The chain links TRBV18 to TRBJ2-7; the D gene is possibly TRBD2 (7 bases). Germline values: CDR1 KGHSH, CDR2 LQKENI. The CDR3 runs 16 residues. V lost 5 bases and J 3 bases, leaving 20 bases between the germline ends. In nucleotides, the CDR3 is TGTGCCAGCTCAGAACAGGGAGGGGCGGCCCACTACGAGCAGTACTTC. It encodes CASSEQGGAAHYEQYF.

This sequence joins TRBV15 and TRBJ1-3; 9 bases align to TRBD1. The J segment lost 2 bases and the V segment lost 5 bases, leaving 4 bases of the junction unmatched. This CDR3 spans 15 amino acids. CDR1 is LNHNV, CDR2 YYDKDF, per germline (reference sequence). In DNA, the CDR3 is TGTGCCACCAGCTTAGACAGGGGGACTGGAAACACCATATATTTT. Amino acid sequence: CATSLDRGTGNTIYF.

The rearrangement uses TRBV6-2 or TRBV6-3 and TRBJ2-7; 7 bases line up with TRBD2. CDR3 length equals 15 residues. Germline CDR1 and CDR2: MNHEY and SVGEGT. V was pared by 4 bases and J by 4 bases, with 10 bases of the junction left unmatched. The CDR3 coding sequence is TGTGCCAGCAGTTGGGGCGGGAGCACCCTTTACGAGCAGTACTTC. This codes for CASSWGGSTLYEQYF.